This T cell receptor (beta chain) was documented in a study of shared clonotypes between healthy human individuals (dated by TCRdb to the early 2020s). As for the study more broadly: A few men and two women, aged 18 to 49 years, made up the cohort. To increase sequencing depth and limit assay-specific biases, different laboratories used diverse techniques to prepare libraries and sequence TCR repertoires. To estimate repertoire size and how much clonotypes are shared between individuals, the study performed deep sequencing of blood TCR repertoires from roughly five healthy adults. Between about 0.94 and 10 billion PBMCs per donor were obtained by leukapheresis. Summary of the overall study and its limitations: Based on pairwise subsampling, the degree of clonotype sharing among donors was expected to be affected by sequencing depth. Because the study included only a small number of donors, the genetic and exposure-history diversity represented was limited. Sampling was limited to blood, and TCR repertoires in tissue likely differ from TCR repertoires in blood.

In the germline V gene, CDR1 corresponds to MNHNS and CDR2 to SASEGT. The CDR3 starts with the cysteine, ends with the phenylalanine, and has 17 residues. CDR3 DNA is the only sequence kept; it has 51 bases, read in frame from the first base. V is cut back by 6 bases and J by 12 bases, with 16 bases in the junction unmatched. With regard to this clone: The antigen it recognizes is unknown. No base qualities exist here, and no much larger clone lies one base off it.

Healthy HIV-negative adults with no recently reported acute infections or vaccinations were included as donors. Only Caucasian adults living in Nashville, Tennessee, USA were represented among the donors. In the unsorted samples, 70 million to 95 million PBMCs were counted, and genomic DNA was extracted using the QIAamp DNA Blood Mini kit. Blood was collected by leukapheresis, and PBMCs were isolated by Ficoll-Histopaque density gradient centrifugation and then cryopreserved in liquid nitrogen vapor phase. Using the deep immunoSEQ assay, TCR CDR3 regions were amplified from genomic DNA by multiplex PCR. Genomic DNA extracted from each cell subset was distributed evenly over all wells of several immunoSEQ 96-well plates, and each plate served as one replicate. For unsorted PBMC, approximately 290 ng of genomic DNA, equivalent to 25,000 to 35,000 T cell genomes, went into each replicate PCR. Ten immunoSEQ deep assay plates were used to sequence the unsorted PBMC genomic DNA. The purified libraries were quantified using a Qubit 3.0 fluorometer, sized with a Bioanalyzer 2100, and then quantified again using the KAPA Library Quantification kit. Every immunoSEQ 96-well plate was sequenced on a dedicated single-read 150-cycle Illumina NextSeq 550 flow cell. On the study's bioinformatics: Because only junctional sequences without quality scores were contained in the immunoSEQ output, filtering matching that applied to full-length reads could not be performed. To assign V/J genes and CDR3, sequences were annotated using PyIR, a Python wrapper for IgBLAST v1.9, with IMGT germline references. Reads with weak V/J assignments (E-value above 1e-6), missing CDR3, stop codons, out-of-frame junctions, or ambiguous translated residues were removed. V3J clonotypes were defined as sequences sharing an identical inferred V gene, J gene, and CDR3 amino acid sequence. Percentage overlap between repertoires was computed as shared unique clonotypes divided by the size of the smaller repertoire. RTK rarefaction, the Chao1 estimator, and Recon v2.1 estimates of unobserved clonotypes were used to assess repertoire richness. The table comes from immuneACCESS by way of TCRdb, which keeps in-frame sequences with V and J called. Part of the clones is missing from these tables; in studies checked, under half for an unresolved V gene and the rest for unknown reasons. That table furnishes V, J and clone size, whereas the DNA furnished D and trimming. For this sample there are about 560,000 clones; around 78% appear just once. 12% of the sample belongs to the ten largest clones.

The sample was PBMCs. The chain was built from TRBV6-1 and TRBJ2-1, and 14 junction bases match TRBD2. The TCR comes from a woman aged 40 to 50 in good health. Some clones in this sample may be carry-over from other donors' samples. CDR3 region: CASRERWGLAGEGGQFF. The DNA sequence is as follows: TGTGCCAGCAGGGAAAGATGGGGACTAGCGGGAGAGGGCGGGCAGTTCTTC.